The clone carrying this T cell receptor beta chain turned up a few times. Its cognate antigen is unknown. MiXCR, applied by TCRdb to the 5' RACE reads, yields one record per CDR3 protein. The sample has about 300,000 distinct CDR3 sequences; just under 20% are singletons. This sample stems from a study of T-cell memory formation after mild COVID-19. Findings and limits, study-wide: Memory from before infection featured some responding clones, which suggests cross-reactive memory joined. Second-wave clones peaking on day 37 lacked confirmed SARS-CoV-2 specificity. Clones contracting across day 15 to 85 had a balanced CD4/CD8 profile; later expanding clones leaned CD4+.

Germline lookup yields CDR1 MNHNS and CDR2 SASEGT. V was clipped by 6 bases and J by 6 bases, with 12 bases between them. The CDR3 contains 13 residues. The sequenced material came from PBMCs or a T cell subset sorted from them (not recorded which). The chain joins TRBV6-1 to TRBJ1-5, with TRBD1 as a possible D gene (6 bases). The clonotype comes from a young man who had mild COVID-19 (a few samples of this study predate the infection). Cell type and time point are not known. The CDR3 loop reads CASRVRGGQPQHF. DNA for the CDR3: TGTGCCAGCAGGGTCAGGGGAGGTCAGCCCCAGCATTTT.